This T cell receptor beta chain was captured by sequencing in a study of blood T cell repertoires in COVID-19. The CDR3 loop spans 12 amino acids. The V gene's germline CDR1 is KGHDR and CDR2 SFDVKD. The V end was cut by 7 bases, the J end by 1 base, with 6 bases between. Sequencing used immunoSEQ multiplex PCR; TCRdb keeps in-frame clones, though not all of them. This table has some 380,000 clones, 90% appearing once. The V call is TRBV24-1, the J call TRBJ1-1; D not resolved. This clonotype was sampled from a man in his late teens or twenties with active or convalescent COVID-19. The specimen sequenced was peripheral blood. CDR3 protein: CATRHSNTEAFF. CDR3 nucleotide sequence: TGTGCCACCAGACATTCGAACACTGAAGCTTTCTTT.